This T cell receptor (beta chain) was found in a study of response to subunit inactivated influenza vaccine. Notes on the study in general: Authors suggested each seasonal influenza vaccination recruits few new T cells.

The germline V and J ends were trimmed by 5 bases and 0 bases, with 17 bases remaining between them. CDR3 length: 16 residues. Germline values: CDR1 MNHNS, CDR2 SASEGT. Of note for this clonotype: Its matching antigen is unknown.

TCRdb redid the calling of the RT-PCR reads with MiXCR, one entry per CDR3 protein. The table shows roughly 460,000 distinct CDR3 sequences, with around 9.9% occurring only once. The clonotype was recovered from a man aged 45 to 65 who received an inactivated influenza vaccine. The material sequenced was PBMCs from blood, taken roughly 45 days after vaccination. The V and J genes are TRBV6-1 and TRBJ2-7, with D maybe TRBD2 (6 bases). DNA of the CDR3: TGTGCCAGCAGTCCGCCTGGGCGGAGGGCCTCCTACGAGCAGTACTTC. Amino acid sequence: CASSPPGRRASYEQYF.